The entry below describes one T cell receptor beta chain. Produced via immunoSEQ multiplex PCR; TCRdb's table is partial and in-frame only. Of some 60,000 clones in the sample, approximately 86% were seen once. This entry comes from a study of blood T cell repertoires in COVID-19. In the study overall: The origin of the acute and convalescent COVID-19 samples was the United States, Italy and Spain.

Trimming cost V 5 bases and J 3 bases, with 15 bases left between them. CDR1 and CDR2 (germline): KGHDR, SFDVKD. CDR3 length equals 16 residues. The material sequenced was peripheral blood. V is TRBV24-1 and J is TRBJ2-2, with D unresolved. The source of this sequence is a man between 60 and 75 years old with acute or convalescent COVID-19. The CDR3 region has the DNA TGTGCCACCAGTGCTCCGCGGTGGCGAGACACCGGGGAGCTGTTTTTT. Its protein is CATSAPRWRDTGELFF.